A single sample gave rise to the 5 T cell receptor beta chains below, sequenced in a study of shared clonotypes between healthy human individuals. Clones were sequenced by immunoSEQ multiplex PCR, and TCRdb holds only the in-frame ones, with some missing. The sample has around 1.1 million clones; more than 75% are singletons. Sequencing was done on a sample of memory CD4+ T cells from PBMCs. Subset meaning: CD45RA-negative fraction. All receptors derive from a man in his late teens or twenties in good health. Some clones in this sample may be carry-over from other donors' samples.

The chain employs TRBV7-2 and TRBJ2-7; D not resolved. The ends were cut back, 0 bases at V and 9 bases at J, with 18 bases in the middle. The CDR3 runs 15 residues. The V gene's germline CDR1 is SGHTA and CDR2 FQGNSA. CDR3 bases: TGTGCCAGCAGCTTAGCGCCGGGCGCAGGTCCGAGGCAGTACTTC. Its translation: CASSLAPGAGPRQYF.

This clone was recorded a few times. This rearrangement joins TRBV29-1 to TRBJ1-4; D uncertain. The CDR3 sequence is 14 residues long. V shed 4 bases and J shed 2 bases, with 11 bases lying between them. Germline assignment: CDR1 SQVTM and CDR2 ANQGSEA. The CDR3 sequence: CSVGGADTNEKLFF. CDR3 in DNA: TGCAGCGTTGGGGGTGCGGATACTAATGAAAAACTGTTTTTT.

V and J are TRBV28 and TRBJ1-1; TRBD1 matches 7 bases. This CDR3 is built from 13 residues. Germline assignment: CDR1 MDHEN and CDR2 SYDVKM. The V segment lost 5 bases and the J segment 3 bases; nucleotides outside the gene matches: 3. The CDR3 nucleotides are TGTGCCAGCAGTGGACAGGTGTACACTGAAGCTTTCTTT. It translates to CASSGQVYTEAFF.

V and J are TRBV9 and TRBJ2-1; TRBD2 agrees at 10 bases. The CDR3 totals 16 residues. Germline CDR1 and CDR2: SGDLS and YYNGEE. Germline trimming cut 4 bases from V and 2 bases from J; bases unmatched to any gene: 6. CDR3 sequence (DNA): TGTGCCAGCAGCTCCGGACTAGCGGTCGCCTACAATGAGCAGTTCTTC. As protein: CASSSGLAVAYNEQFF.

The chain employs TRBV19 and TRBJ1-2; D might be TRBD1 (5 bases). Germline-derived CDR1 and CDR2 are LNHDA and SQIVND (reference sequence). The CDR3 is made up of 16 amino acids. V was pared by 4 bases and J by 7 bases, with 22 bases between. The CDR3 loop reads CASSKGSLQGQGGYTF. The CDR3 nucleotides read TGTGCCAGTAGTAAAGGGTCCCTCCAAGGACAAGGTGGCTACACCTTC. The entire variable domain, with the rest obtained from reference TRBV19 and TRBJ1-2, is as follows: DGGITQSPKYLFRKEGQNVTLSCEQNLNHDAMYWYRQDPGQGLRLIYYSQIVNDFQKGDIAEGYSVSREKKESFPLTVTSAQKNPTAFYLCASSKGSLQGQGGYTFGSGTRLTVV.